Presented here are 13 T cell receptor beta chains from one specimen sequenced in a study of OX40 agonist ivuxolimab in advanced cancers. TCRdb's table, derived via immunoSEQ multiplex PCR, lists solely in-frame clones and lacks some. The table includes tens of thousands of clones, around 83% detected once. The starting material was CD4+ or CD8+ T cells sorted from blood, obtained in a trial of the OX40 agonist ivuxolimab. The receptors here all came from an adult with an advanced solid tumor such as melanoma, head and neck, liver or kidney cancer.

V is TRBV4-3 and J is TRBJ2-3; D possibly uses TRBD1 or TRBD2 (5 bases each). The CDR3 spans 16 residues. Germline V gene sequence: CDR1 LGHNA, CDR2 YSLEER. Trimming took 5 bases from V and 3 from J, leaving 18 bases between them. DNA of the CDR3: TGCGCCAGCAGCTTCATGGGTTCGGGGCAGACAGATACGCAGTATTTT. It translates to CASSFMGSGQTDTQYF.

The chain links TRBV28 to TRBJ2-5, with D possibly being TRBD1 (6 bases). Germline V gene data show CDR1 as MDHEN and CDR2 as SYDVKM. The CDR3 is made up of 15 amino acids. The germline V and J ends were trimmed by 2 bases and 5 bases, with 15 bases remaining between them. Here the CDR3 reads CASSLGQGRWETQYF. The CDR3 nucleotides read TGTGCCAGCAGTTTAGGTCAGGGGAGATGGGAGACCCAGTACTTC.

The rearrangement uses TRBV5-4 and TRBJ1-5; possibly TRBD1 for D (6 bases). The CDR3 sequence is 15 residues long. Trimming shortened V by 0 bases and J by 3 bases, and 10 bases separated the two germline ends. Germline-derived CDR1 and CDR2 are SGHNT and YYREEE (reference sequence). As DNA, the CDR3 is TGTGCCAGCAGCTTGGGGGGGACAACCAATCAGCCCCAGCATTTT. Its protein is CASSLGGTTNQPQHF.

V usage is TRBV14 and J usage is TRBJ1-1, with D unclear. V was pared by 1 base and J by 7 bases, with 16 bases between. CDR1 is SGHDN and CDR2 is FVKESK in the germline V gene. The CDR3 has 15 amino acids. CDR3 protein: CASSQGHGFGDEAFF. CDR3 nucleotide sequence: TGTGCCAGCAGCCAAGGTCACGGGTTTGGAGATGAAGCTTTCTTT.

The chain employs TRBV10-3 and TRBJ2-7; the D gene could be TRBD1 or TRBD2 (7 bases each). Germline CDR1 ENHRY, CDR2 SYGVKD. V lost 10 bases, J lost 5 bases, and 15 bases lay in between. This CDR3 is 12 amino acids long. In DNA form, the CDR3 reads TGTGCCACGCGACAGGGAGGGCACGAGCAGTACTTC. It translates to CATRQGGHEQYF.

This clone was found once. The chain carries TRBV9 and TRBJ2-7; weak D call: TRBD2 (6 bases). This CDR3 contains 12 residues. Germline lookup yields CDR1 SGDLS and CDR2 YYNGEE. V lost 7 bases, J lost 6 bases, and 14 bases lay in between. CDR3 region: CASGVGGTEQYF. The DNA for the CDR3 is TGTGCCAGCGGAGTGGGGGGAACCGAGCAGTACTTC. Full variable domain (rest looked up from reference TRBV9 and TRBJ2-7): DSGVTQTPKHLITATGQRVTLRCSPRSGDLSVYWYQQSLDQGLQFLIQYYNGEERAKGNILERFSAQQFPDLHSELNLSSLELGDSALYFCASGVGGTEQYFGPGTRLTVT.

J is TRBJ2-2 and V is TRBV18; 7 bases fit TRBD1. Germline CDR1 reads KGHSH; CDR2 reads LQKENI. After removal of 0 bases from V and 2 bases from J, the junction contained 6 bases not matched to a gene. The CDR3 has 17 amino acids. This CDR3 reads CASSPPLGTANTGELFF. The CDR3 region has the DNA TGTGCCAGCTCACCACCTCTTGGGACAGCTAACACCGGGGAGCTGTTTTTT.

The chain employs TRBV6-6 and TRBJ2-2; 8 bases align to TRBD1. Losses at the gene ends were 4 bases for V and 5 bases for J; bases not matched to a gene: 6. The CDR3 totals 15 residues. Germline CDR1 MNHNY, CDR2 SVGAGI (reference sequence). CDR3 sequence reads: CASSFRTGRTGELFF. DNA of the CDR3: TGTGCCAGCAGTTTTCGGACAGGGCGAACCGGGGAGCTGTTTTTT.

This sequence joins TRBV2 and TRBJ1-1; weak D call: TRBD1 (5 bases). CDR3 length: 17 amino acids. The V gene lost 4 bases and the J gene lost 1 base, with 19 bases spanning the gap. CDR1 and CDR2 (germline): SNHLY, FYNNEI. CDR3 region: CASSGGQGVAKNTEAFF. The DNA for the CDR3 is TGTGCCAGCAGTGGGGGTCAGGGCGTGGCCAAGAACACTGAAGCTTTCTTT.

The chain recombines TRBV23-1 with TRBJ1-2; D may be TRBD1 (6 bases). TRBV23-1 is identified as an open reading frame with a role that is uncertain. This CDR3 region has 17 residues. Trimming removed 3 bases at V and 6 bases at J, with 23 bases between. For the CDR3, the DNA is TGCGCCAGCAGTCAGCCGACAGTAGGGGACATTCGCCATGGCTACACCTTC. Protein product: CASSQPTVGDIRHGYTF.

This clone is termed medium-sized. The chain links TRBV11-2 to TRBJ2-5; 16 bases fit TRBD2. Germline assignment: CDR1 SGHAT and CDR2 FQNNGV. Germline trimming cut 3 bases from V and 4 bases from J; bases unmatched to any gene: 8. There are 18 residues in the CDR3. CDR3 sequence reads: CASSLRSGTSGGGETQYF. Here the CDR3 DNA reads TGTGCCAGCAGCTTGCGATCCGGGACTAGCGGGGGGGGAGAGACCCAGTACTTC.

The chain carries TRBV2 and TRBJ2-2, with D uncertain. The CDR3 runs 15 residues. V was trimmed by 4 bases and J by 3 bases, leaving 12 bases between them. Per germline, CDR1 SNHLY and CDR2 FYNNEI. CDR3 nucleotide sequence: TGTGCCAGCAGTGTCTTCCGACAAGACACCGGGGAGCTGTTTTTT. Translating it yields CASSVFRQDTGELFF.

This chain connects TRBV11-3 to TRBJ2-5; D call uncertain. V lost 1 base, J lost 5 bases, and 11 bases lay in between. Looked up from germline, CDR1 is SGHNT and CDR2 is YENEEA. This CDR3 spans 14 amino acids. Written as DNA, the CDR3 is TGTGCCAGCAGCTTAGTGGTAGACCTGGAGACCCAGTACTTC. Translation gives CASSLVVDLETQYF.